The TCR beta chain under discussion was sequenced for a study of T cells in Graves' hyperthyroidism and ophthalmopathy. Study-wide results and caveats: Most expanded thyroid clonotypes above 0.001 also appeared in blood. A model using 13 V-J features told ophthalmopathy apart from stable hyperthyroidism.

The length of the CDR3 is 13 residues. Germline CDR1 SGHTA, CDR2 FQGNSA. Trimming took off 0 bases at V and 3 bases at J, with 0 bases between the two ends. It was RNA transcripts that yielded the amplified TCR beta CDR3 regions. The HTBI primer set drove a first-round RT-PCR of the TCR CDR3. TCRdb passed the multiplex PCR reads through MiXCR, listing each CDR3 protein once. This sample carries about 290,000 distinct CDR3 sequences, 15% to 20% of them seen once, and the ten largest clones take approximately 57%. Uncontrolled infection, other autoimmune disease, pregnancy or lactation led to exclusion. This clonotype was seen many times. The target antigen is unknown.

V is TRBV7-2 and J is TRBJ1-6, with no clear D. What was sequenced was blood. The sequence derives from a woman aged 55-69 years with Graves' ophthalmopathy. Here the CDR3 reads CASSLAYNSPLHF. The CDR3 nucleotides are TGTGCCAGCAGCTTAGCCTATAATTCACCCCTCCACTTT.